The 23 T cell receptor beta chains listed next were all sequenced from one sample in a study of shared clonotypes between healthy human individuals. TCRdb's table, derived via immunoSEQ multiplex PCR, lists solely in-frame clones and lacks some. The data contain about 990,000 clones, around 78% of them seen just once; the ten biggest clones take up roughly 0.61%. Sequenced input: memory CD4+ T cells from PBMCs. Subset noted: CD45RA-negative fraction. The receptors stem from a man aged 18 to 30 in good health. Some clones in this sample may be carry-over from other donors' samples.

Written as DNA, the CDR3 is TGTGCCAGTAGTATCGGTCAGACCGTAAATCAGCCCCAGCATTTT. Translated: CASSIGQTVNQPQHF. This chain joins TRBV19 and TRBJ1-5; D is unresolved. Germline-derived CDR1 and CDR2 are LNHDA and SQIVND (reference sequence). The CDR3 contains 15 residues. V was trimmed by 3 bases and J by 4 bases, leaving 13 bases between them.

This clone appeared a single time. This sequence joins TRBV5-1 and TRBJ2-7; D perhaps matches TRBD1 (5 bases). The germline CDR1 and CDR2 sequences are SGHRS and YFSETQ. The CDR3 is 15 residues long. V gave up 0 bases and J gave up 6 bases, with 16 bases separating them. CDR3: CASSLAGQGVLEQYF. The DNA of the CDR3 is TGCGCCAGCAGCTTGGCGGGTCAGGGCGTCCTCGAGCAGTACTTC. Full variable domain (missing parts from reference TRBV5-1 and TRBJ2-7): KAGVTQTPRYLIKTRGQQVTLSCSPISGHRSVSWYQQTPGQGLQFLFEYFSETQRNKGNFPGRFSGRQFSNSRSEMNVSTLELGDSALYLCASSLAGQGVLEQYFGPGTRLTVT.

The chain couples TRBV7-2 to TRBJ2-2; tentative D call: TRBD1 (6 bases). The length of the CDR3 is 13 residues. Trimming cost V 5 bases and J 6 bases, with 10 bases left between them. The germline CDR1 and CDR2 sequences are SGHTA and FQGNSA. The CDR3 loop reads CASSPGVAGELFF. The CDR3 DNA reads TGTGCCAGCAGCCCAGGGGTCGCCGGGGAGCTGTTTTTT.

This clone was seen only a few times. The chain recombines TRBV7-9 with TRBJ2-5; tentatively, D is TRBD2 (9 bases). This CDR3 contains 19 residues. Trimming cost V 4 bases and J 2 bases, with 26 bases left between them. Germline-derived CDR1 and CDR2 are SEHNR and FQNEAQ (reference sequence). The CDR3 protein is CASSSGGGLAGQEQETQYF. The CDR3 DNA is TGTGCCAGCAGCTCCGGCGGGGGCCTAGCGGGACAGGAACAAGAGACCCAGTACTTC.

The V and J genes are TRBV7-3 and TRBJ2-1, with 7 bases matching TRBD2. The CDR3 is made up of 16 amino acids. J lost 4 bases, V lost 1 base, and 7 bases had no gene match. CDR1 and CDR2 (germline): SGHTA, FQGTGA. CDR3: CASSLIGGSRYNEQFF. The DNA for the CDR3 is TGTGCCAGCAGCTTAATCGGCGGGAGTCGATACAATGAGCAGTTCTTC.

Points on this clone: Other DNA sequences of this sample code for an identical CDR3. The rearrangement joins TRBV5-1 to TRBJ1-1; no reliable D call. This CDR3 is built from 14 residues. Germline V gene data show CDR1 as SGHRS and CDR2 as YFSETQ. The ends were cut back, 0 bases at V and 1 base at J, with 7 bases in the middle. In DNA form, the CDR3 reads TGCGCCAGCAGCTTGGGATCGGGGAACACTGAAGCTTTCTTT. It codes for CASSLGSGNTEAFF.

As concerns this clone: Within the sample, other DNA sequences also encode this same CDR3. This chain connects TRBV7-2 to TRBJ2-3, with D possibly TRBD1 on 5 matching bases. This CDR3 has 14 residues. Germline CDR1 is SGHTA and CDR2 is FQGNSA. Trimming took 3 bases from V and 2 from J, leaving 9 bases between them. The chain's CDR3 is CASSLGRATDTQYF. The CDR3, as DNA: TGTGCCAGCAGCTTGGGCAGGGCCACAGATACGCAGTATTTT.

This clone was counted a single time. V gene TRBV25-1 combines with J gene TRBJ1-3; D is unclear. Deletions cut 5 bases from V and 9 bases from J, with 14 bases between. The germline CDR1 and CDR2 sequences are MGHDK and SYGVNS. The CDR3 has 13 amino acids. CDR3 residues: CASSPGGLGTIYF. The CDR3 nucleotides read TGTGCCAGCAGTCCTGGAGGGTTAGGCACCATATATTTT.

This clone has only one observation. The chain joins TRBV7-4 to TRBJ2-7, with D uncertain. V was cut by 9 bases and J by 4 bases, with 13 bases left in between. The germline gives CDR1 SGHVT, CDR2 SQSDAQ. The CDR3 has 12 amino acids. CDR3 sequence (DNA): TGTGCCAGGAGACTCCCTCGGTACGAGCAGTACTTC. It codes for CARRLPRYEQYF. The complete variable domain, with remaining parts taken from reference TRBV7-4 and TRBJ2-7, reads GAGVSQSPRYKVAKRGRDVALRCDSISGHVTLYWYRQTLGQGSEVLTYSQSDAQRDKSGRPSGRFSAERPERSVSTLKIQRTEQGDSAVYLCARRLPRYEQYFGPGTRLTVT.

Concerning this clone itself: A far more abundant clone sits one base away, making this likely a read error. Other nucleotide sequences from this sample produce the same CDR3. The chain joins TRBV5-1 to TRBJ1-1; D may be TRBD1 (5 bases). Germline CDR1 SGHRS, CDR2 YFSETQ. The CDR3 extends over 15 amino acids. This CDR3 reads CASSLPTGVNTEAFF. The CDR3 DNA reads TGCGCCAGCAGCCTACCCACAGGAGTTAACACTGAAGCGTTCTTT.

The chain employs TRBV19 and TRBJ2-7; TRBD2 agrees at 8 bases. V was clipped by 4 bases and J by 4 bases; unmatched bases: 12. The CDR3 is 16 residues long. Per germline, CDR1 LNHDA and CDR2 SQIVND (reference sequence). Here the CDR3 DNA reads TGTGCCAGTAGTACGCCCTCCGGGACTAGGGTGTACGAGCAGTACTTC. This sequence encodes CASSTPSGTRVYEQYF. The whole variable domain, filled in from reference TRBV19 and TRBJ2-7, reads DGGITQSPKYLFRKEGQNVTLSCEQNLNHDAMYWYRQDPGQGLRLIYYSQIVNDFQKGDIAEGYSVSREKKESFPLTVTSAQKNPTAFYLCASSTPSGTRVYEQYFGPGTRLTVT.

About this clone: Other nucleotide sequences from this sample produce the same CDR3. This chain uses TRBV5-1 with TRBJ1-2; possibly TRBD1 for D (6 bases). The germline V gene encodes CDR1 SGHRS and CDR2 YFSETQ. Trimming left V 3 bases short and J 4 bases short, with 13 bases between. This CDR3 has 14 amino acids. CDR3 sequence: CASSSGQGSYGYTF. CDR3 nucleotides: TGCGCCAGCAGCTCGGGGCAGGGGAGCTATGGCTACACCTTC. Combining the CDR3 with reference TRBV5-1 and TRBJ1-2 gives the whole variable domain KAGVTQTPRYLIKTRGQQVTLSCSPISGHRSVSWYQQTPGQGLQFLFEYFSETQRNKGNFPGRFSGRQFSNSRSEMNVSTLELGDSALYLCASSSGQGSYGYTFGSGTRLTVV.

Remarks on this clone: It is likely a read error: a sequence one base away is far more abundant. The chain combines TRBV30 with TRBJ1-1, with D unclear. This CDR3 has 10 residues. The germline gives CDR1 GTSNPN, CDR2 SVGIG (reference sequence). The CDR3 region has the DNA TGTGCCCGGAGTAACACTGAAGCTTTCTTT. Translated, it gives CARSNTEAFF.

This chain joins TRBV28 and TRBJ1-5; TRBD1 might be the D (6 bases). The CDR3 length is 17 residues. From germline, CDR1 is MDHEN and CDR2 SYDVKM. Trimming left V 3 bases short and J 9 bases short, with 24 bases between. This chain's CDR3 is CASSLPLADSLGRPQHF. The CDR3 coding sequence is TGTGCCAGCAGTTTGCCTCTAGCGGACAGCCTCGGGAGGCCCCAGCATTTT.

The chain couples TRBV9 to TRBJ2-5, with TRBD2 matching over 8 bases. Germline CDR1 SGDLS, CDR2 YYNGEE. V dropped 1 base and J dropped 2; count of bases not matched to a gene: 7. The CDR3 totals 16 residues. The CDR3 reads CASSVTSSGAQETQYF. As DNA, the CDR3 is TGTGCCAGCAGCGTAACCAGTAGCGGGGCACAAGAGACCCAGTACTTC.

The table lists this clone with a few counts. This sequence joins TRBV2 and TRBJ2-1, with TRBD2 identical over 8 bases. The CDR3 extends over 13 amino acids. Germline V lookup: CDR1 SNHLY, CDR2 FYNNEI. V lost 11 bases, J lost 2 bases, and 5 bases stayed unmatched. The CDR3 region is CAPGGDPYNEQFF. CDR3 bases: TGTGCCCCGGGGGGGGACCCCTACAATGAGCAGTTCTTC.

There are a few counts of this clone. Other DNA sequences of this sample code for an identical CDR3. The CDR3 reads CASSLGLETQYF. In DNA, the CDR3 is TGTGCCAGCAGCTTAGGACTAGAGACCCAGTACTTC. The rearrangement uses TRBV7-2 and TRBJ2-5; D gene unclear. The CDR3 spans 12 residues. Trimming removed 1 base at V and 4 bases at J, with 4 bases between. Germline V gives CDR1 SGHTA, CDR2 FQGNSA.

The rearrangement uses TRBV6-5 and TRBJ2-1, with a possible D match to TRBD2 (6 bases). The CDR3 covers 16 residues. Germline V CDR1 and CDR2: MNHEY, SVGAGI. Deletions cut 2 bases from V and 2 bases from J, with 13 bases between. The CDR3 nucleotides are TGTGCCAGCAGTTACGACCTACCTAGCGCCTACAATGAGCAGTTCTTC. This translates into CASSYDLPSAYNEQFF.

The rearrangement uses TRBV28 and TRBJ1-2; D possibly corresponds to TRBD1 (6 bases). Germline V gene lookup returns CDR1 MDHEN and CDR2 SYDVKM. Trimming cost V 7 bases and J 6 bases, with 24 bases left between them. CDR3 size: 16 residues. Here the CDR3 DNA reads TGTGCCAGCACCCAACTTGGCTCGGGGGGCGCGAATGGCTACACCTTC. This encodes CASTQLGSGGANGYTF.

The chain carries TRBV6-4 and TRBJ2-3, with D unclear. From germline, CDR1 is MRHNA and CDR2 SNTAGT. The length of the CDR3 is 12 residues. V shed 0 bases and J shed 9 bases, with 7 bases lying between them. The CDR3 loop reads CASSDSTRTQYF. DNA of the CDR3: TGTGCCAGCAGTGACTCTACGAGAACGCAGTATTTT.

CDR3 loop: CASSLVPSAAGELFF. Here the CDR3 DNA reads TGTGCCAGCAGTTTAGTACCTAGCGCCGCCGGGGAGCTGTTTTTT. The chain carries TRBV28 and TRBJ2-2, with D perhaps TRBD2 (6 bases). V lost 2 bases and J lost 6, with 13 bases in between. The CDR3 extends over 15 amino acids. Germline CDR1 MDHEN, CDR2 SYDVKM.

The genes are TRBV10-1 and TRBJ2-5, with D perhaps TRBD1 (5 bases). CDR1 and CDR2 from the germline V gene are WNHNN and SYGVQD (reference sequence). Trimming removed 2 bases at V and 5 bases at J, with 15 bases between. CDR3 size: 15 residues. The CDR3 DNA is TGCGCCAGCAGTGAGGCAGGGCTGGAACAGGAGACCCAGTACTTC. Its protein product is CASSEAGLEQETQYF.

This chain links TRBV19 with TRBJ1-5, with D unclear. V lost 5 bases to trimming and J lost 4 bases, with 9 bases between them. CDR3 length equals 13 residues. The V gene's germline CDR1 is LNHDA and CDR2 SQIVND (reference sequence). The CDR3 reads CASSLATNQPQHF. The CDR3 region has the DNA TGTGCCAGTAGTCTGGCAACAAATCAGCCCCAGCATTTT. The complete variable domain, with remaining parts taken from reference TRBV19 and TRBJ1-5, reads DGGITQSPKYLFRKEGQNVTLSCEQNLNHDAMYWYRQDPGQGLRLIYYSQIVNDFQKGDIAEGYSVSREKKESFPLTVTSAQKNPTAFYLCASSLATNQPQHFGDGTRLSIL.